A selection of T cell receptor beta chains follows, all from one sample in a study of graft-versus-host responses after intestinal transplantation. The data were produced by immunoSEQ multiplex PCR, yet TCRdb's version contains in-frame clones alone and is incomplete. The sample includes 50,000 to 60,000 clones, around 90% seen only once; the top ten take roughly 2.5%. These receptors have no known antigen. This specimen consisted of unstimulated CD4+ T cells sorted from spleen or lymph node cells, obtained before transplant. The receptors were gathered from a human donor who was the organ donor for an intestinal transplant. The CDR3 runs from the conserved cysteine through the conserved F or W. D genes are given only for firm matches. Only some rows state a clone size, as once, few, many or a class for expanded clones.

J	V	D	size	CDR3	DNA
TRBJ2-7	TRBV30	NA	once	CAWSVNSLAYEQYF	TGTGCCTGGAGTGTAAATTCTCTAGCCTACGAGCAGTACTTC
TRBJ2-1	TRBV5-1	TRBD2	NA	CASSLAVTSGYNEQFF	TGCGCCAGCAGCTTGGCGGTGACTAGCGGGTACAATGAGCAGTTCTTC
TRBJ2-4	TRBV5-6	NA	NA	CASSPRFLNTKNIQYF	TGTGCCAGCAGCCCCAGGTTTCTAAATACCAAAAACATTCAGTACTTC
TRBJ2-7	TRBV15	NA	NA	CATSRDGQVGYEQYF	TGTGCCACCAGCAGAGATGGGCAGGTGGGCTACGAGCAGTACTTC
TRBJ2-2	TRBV27	TRBD2	NA	CASSPKGLAANTGELFF	TGTGCCAGCAGTCCCAAGGGACTAGCGGCAAACACCGGGGAGCTGTTTTTT
TRBJ1-2	TRBV28	NA	NA	CASSLFPYGYTF	TGTGCCAGCAGTTTATTTCCCTATGGCTACACCTTC
TRBJ2-5	TRBV29-1	NA	NA	CSGIGQETQYF	TGCAGCGGCATAGGACAAGAGACCCAGTACTTC
TRBJ2-3	TRBV9	TRBD2	NA	CASSVGGRSTDTQYF	TGTGCCAGCAGCGTAGGCGGGAGGTCTACAGATACGCAGTATTTT
TRBJ2-5	TRBV6-5	TRBD2	NA	CASRGREGETQYF	TGTGCCAGCAGAGGGAGGGAGGGTGAGACCCAGTACTTC
TRBJ2-5	TRBV9	NA	NA	CASSVQWGETQYF	TGTGCCAGCAGCGTTCAATGGGGGGAGACCCAGTACTTC
TRBJ1-6	TRBV28	NA	NA	CASSLHSYNSPLHF	TGTGCCAGCAGTTTACACTCCTATAATTCACCCCTCCACTTT
TRBJ2-1	TRBV21-1	NA	NA	CASSKGVGSAYNEQFF	TGTGCCAGCAGCAAAGGCGTGGGCTCAGCCTACAATGAGCAGTTCTTC
TRBJ1-5	TRBV5-8	TRBD1	NA	CASSLGDRGRSNQPQHF	TGTGCCAGCAGCTTAGGAGACAGGGGAAGGAGCAATCAGCCCCAGCATTTT
TRBJ1-4	TRBV7-9	NA	NA	CASSSRRAGSGEKLFF	TGTGCCAGCAGCTCCCGACGGGCAGGGTCGGGTGAAAAACTGTTTTTT
TRBJ2-5	TRBV20-1	NA	once	CSARVGETQYF	TGCAGTGCTAGAGTGGGGGAGACCCAGTACTTC
TRBJ1-5	TRBV6-1	NA	NA	CASSDPGTEDFRHNQPQHF	TGTGCCAGCAGTGATCCCGGGACGGAGGATTTCCGGCACAATCAGCCCCAGCATTTT
TRBJ1-2	TRBV4-1	NA	NA	CASSQVERWGNNGYTF	TGCGCCAGCAGCCAAGTAGAGAGGTGGGGAAACAATGGCTACACCTTC
TRBJ2-7	TRBV6-4	NA	NA	CASRADSGEQYF	TGTGCCAGCAGAGCAGACAGTGGCGAGCAGTACTTC
TRBJ2-3	TRBV4-1	TRBD1	NA	CASSQQGAKDTQYF	TGCGCCAGCAGCCAGCAGGGGGCTAAAGATACGCAGTATTTT
TRBJ2-7	TRBV28	TRBD1	NA	CASSFTGGVRYEQYF	TGTGCCAGCAGTTTTACAGGGGGTGTCAGGTACGAGCAGTACTTC
TRBJ1-1	TRBV7-2	NA	NA	CASSLVVRETEAFF	TGTGCCAGCAGCTTAGTGGTCAGGGAAACTGAAGCTTTCTTT
TRBJ2-1	TRBV15	TRBD2	NA	CATSRSQGLAGSGEQFF	TGTGCCACCAGCAGATCCCAAGGACTAGCGGGATCCGGGGAGCAGTTCTTC
TRBJ1-4	TRBV30	TRBD1	NA	CAWSLQGATEKLFF	TGTGCCTGGAGCTTACAGGGGGCGACTGAAAAACTGTTTTTT
TRBJ2-7	TRBV28	TRBD2	NA	CASSLGREYQQYF	TGTGCCAGCAGTTTAGGGCGGGAGTATCAGCAGTACTTC
TRBJ1-1	TRBV28	NA	NA	CASSVKTEAFF	TGTGCCAGCAGTGTTAAGACTGAAGCTTTCTTT
TRBJ2-4	TRBV10-3	NA	NA	CAISNDSFQNIQYF	TGTGCCATCAGTAACGACAGTTTCCAAAACATTCAGTACTTC
TRBJ2-3	TRBV7-2	TRBD2	NA	CASSLALGLGADTQYF	TGTGCCAGCAGCTTAGCGTTGGGACTAGGGGCAGATACGCAGTATTTT
TRBJ2-7	TRBV5-1	TRBD2	NA	CASSLEAGGPYEQYF	TGCGCCAGCAGCTTGGAGGCGGGAGGGCCTTACGAGCAGTACTTC
TRBJ2-3	TRBV5-1	TRBD2	NA	CASSPRTSGTPDTQYF	TGCGCCAGCAGCCCCCGTACTAGCGGGACTCCAGATACGCAGTATTTT
TRBJ1-6	TRBV5-1	NA	NA	CASSLDRNYNSPLHF	TGCGCCAGCAGCTTGGACAGGAACTATAATTCACCCCTCCACTTT
TRBJ2-3	TRBV5-1	TRBD2	NA	CASSLLAGGTDTQYF	TGCGCCAGCAGCCTGCTAGCGGGAGGCACAGATACGCAGTATTTT
TRBJ1-3	TRBV7-2	NA	NA	CASSFRRSVGNTIYF	TGTGCCAGCAGCTTTAGAAGATCTGTTGGAAACACCATATATTTT
TRBJ2-1	TRBV9	NA	NA	CASSVDPSGYGAEQFF	TGTGCCAGCAGCGTAGACCCGTCAGGGTACGGGGCTGAGCAGTTCTTC
TRBJ1-2	TRBV10-3	TRBD1	NA	CAIREDRAPSNYGYTF	TGTGCCATCAGGGAGGACAGGGCTCCCTCTAACTATGGCTACACCTTC
TRBJ2-7	TRBV7-2	NA	NA	CASSLAGSYEQYF	TGTGCCAGCAGCTTAGCGGGCTCCTACGAGCAGTACTTC
TRBJ2-7	TRBV5-3	TRBD2	NA	CASSSTSGMYEQYF	TGTGCCAGCAGCTCGACTAGCGGGATGTACGAGCAGTACTTC
TRBJ2-3	TRBV7-9	TRBD1	NA	CASSPQGASRTDTQYF	TGTGCCAGCAGCCCACAGGGGGCCTCCCGCACAGATACGCAGTATTTT
TRBJ1-5	TRBV18	TRBD1	NA	CASSPTGGDQPQHF	TGTGCCAGCTCACCGACAGGGGGTGATCAGCCCCAGCATTTT
TRBJ2-3	TRBV11-2	TRBD2	NA	CASSWGLASTDTQYF	TGTGCCAGCAGCTGGGGACTAGCGAGCACAGATACGCAGTATTTT
TRBJ2-5	TRBV28	NA	NA	CASRRGLVETQYF	TGTGCCAGCAGACGGGGCCTTGTGGAGACCCAGTACTTC
TRBJ2-7	TRBV5-5	NA	NA	CASSLISEGAYEQYF	TGTGCCAGCAGCTTAATCTCGGAGGGGGCTTACGAGCAGTACTTC
TRBJ2-7	TRBV7-2	TRBD1	once	CASSSAYRGEQYF	TGTGCCAGCAGCTCCGCCTACAGGGGCGAGCAGTACTTC
TRBJ2-3	TRBV9	NA	NA	CASSARPLVTDTQYF	TGTGCCAGCAGCGCTAGACCGCTTGTGACAGATACGCAGTATTTT
TRBJ2-2	TRBV18	NA	NA	CASASTNTGELLF	TGTGCCAGCGCCTCTACAAACACCGGGGAGCTGCTTTTT
TRBJ2-4	TRBV18	TRBD1	NA	CASSQGQPLNIQYF	TGTGCCAGCTCACAGGGACAGCCGTTAAACATTCAGTACTTC